The 10 T cell receptor beta chains listed next were all sequenced from one sample in a study of CD8+ T cells in alopecia areata. Extraction of RNA preceded its reverse transcription into cDNA, which served as the sequencing template. The repertoire was sequenced with immunoSEQ multiplex PCR; TCRdb's copy has only in-frame clones and lacks some. The data hold 100,000 to 130,000 clones, with 59% observed a single time. Input material: CD8+ T cells sorted from blood. The receptors stem from a human donor in good health.

This clone was counted only a few times. The rearrangement uses TRBV15 and TRBJ1-5, with D hard to call. Germline V gene sequence: CDR1 LNHNV, CDR2 YYDKDF (reference sequence). This CDR3 has 17 amino acids. Deletions cut 1 base from V and 0 bases from J, with 13 bases between. The CDR3 DNA reads TGTGCCACCAGCAGAGCGCGGAGCAGGTATAGCAATCAGCCCCAGCATTTT. It codes for CATSRARSRYSNQPQHF.

This rearrangement joins TRBV7-2 to TRBJ2-5; 7 positions match TRBD2. CDR1 and CDR2 (germline): SGHTA, FQGNSA. Germline trimming cut 1 base from V and 5 bases from J; bases unmatched to any gene: 13. CDR3 length equals 17 residues. The CDR3 region has the DNA TGTGCCAGCAGCTTAGGTCCCCCCCGGACTAGTTTGGAGACCCAGTACTTC. Its translation: CASSLGPPRTSLETQYF.

This clone was counted a single time. The chain uses TRBV30 and TRBJ2-3; either TRBD1 or TRBD2 may fit D (5 bases each). Germline assignment: CDR1 GTSNPN and CDR2 SVGIG (reference sequence). The CDR3 is 17 amino acids. V was clipped by 0 bases and J by 0 bases, with 16 bases between them. The chain's CDR3 is CAWSVGDGQSSTDTQYF. CDR3 nucleotide sequence: TGTGCCTGGAGTGTGGGGGACGGGCAGTCTAGCACAGATACGCAGTATTTT.

The J gene is TRBJ2-2, the V gene TRBV2; 8 nucleotides agree with TRBD1. The CDR3 contains 16 residues. Germline assignment: CDR1 SNHLY and CDR2 FYNNEI. V lost 10 bases and J lost 0; bases outside the gene matches: 10. The DNA for the CDR3 is TGTGCCACCAAGATCGGACAGGGCTCGAACACCGGGGAGCTGTTTTTT. As protein: CATKIGQGSNTGELFF.

V gene TRBV5-4 combines with J gene TRBJ2-3; 8 bases line up with TRBD1. Germline CDR1 reads SGHNT; CDR2 reads YYREEE (reference sequence). Trimming took 3 bases from V and 3 from J; bases not matched to a gene: 6. CDR3 length: 15 amino acids. The CDR3 is CASSSRTGPTDTQYF. The CDR3 DNA is TGTGCCAGCAGCTCGCGGACAGGGCCGACAGATACGCAGTATTTT.

The chain recombines TRBV11-3 with TRBJ2-5; 10 bases align to TRBD2. Trimming at V came to 2 bases and at J to 5 bases, leaving 14 bases not matched to a gene. Germline V gene data show CDR1 as SGHNT and CDR2 as YENEEA. CDR3 length equals 18 residues. CDR3 region: CASSLIASGGDVRETQYF. In nucleotides, the CDR3 is TGTGCCAGCAGCTTAATAGCTAGCGGGGGAGACGTACGGGAGACCCAGTACTTC.

The table lists this clone with a count of one. The rearrangement links TRBV9 to TRBJ2-1, with no clear D. Trimming shortened V by 7 bases and J by 0 bases, and 14 bases separated the two germline ends. The germline gives CDR1 SGDLS, CDR2 YYNGEE. The CDR3 has 15 residues. The CDR3 region has the DNA TGTGCCAGCGGTTCGGACCTTGGCTCCTACAATGAGCAGTTCTTC. This encodes CASGSDLGSYNEQFF. The full variable domain, its missing parts supplied by reference TRBV9 and TRBJ2-1, is DSGVTQTPKHLITATGQRVTLRCSPRSGDLSVYWYQQSLDQGLQFLIQYYNGEERAKGNILERFSAQQFPDLHSELNLSSLELGDSALYFCASGSDLGSYNEQFFGPGTRLTVL.

The chain couples TRBV6-5 to TRBJ2-7; no reliable D call. The ends were cut back, 0 bases at V and 2 bases at J, with 11 bases in the middle. The CDR3 sequence is 15 residues long. CDR1 and CDR2 (germline): MNHEY, SVGAGI. CDR3 protein: CASSYSAPTTYEQYF. The CDR3 nucleotides read TGTGCCAGCAGTTACTCGGCACCTACTACCTACGAGCAGTACTTC.

The chain couples TRBV5-6 to TRBJ2-7; 9 bases agree with TRBD1. Trimming took 3 bases from V and 1 from J; bases not matched to a gene: 2. The CDR3 sequence is 14 residues long. Germline V gene sequence: CDR1 SGHDT, CDR2 YYEEEE. The CDR3: CASSSDRGSYEQYF. CDR3 sequence (DNA): TGTGCCAGCAGCTCTGACAGGGGGTCCTACGAGCAGTACTTC. Based on the CDR3 plus reference TRBV5-6 and TRBJ2-7, the full variable domain is DAGVTQSPTHLIKTRGQQVTLRCSPKSGHDTVSWYQQALGQGPQFIFQYYEEEERQRGNFPDRFSGHQFPNYSSELNVNALLLGDSALYLCASSSDRGSYEQYFGPGTRLTVT.

The chain couples TRBV27 to TRBJ2-1; D call uncertain. With 5 bases removed from V and 5 bases from J, the gap between germline ends came to 10 bases. The germline V gene has CDR1 MNHEY and CDR2 SMNVEV (reference sequence). The CDR3 runs 13 residues. CDR3 sequence (DNA): TGTGCCAGCAGTCTCGGACGGAACAATGAGCAGTTCTTC. Amino acids: CASSLGRNNEQFF.